Below, one TCR beta chain is given with its context. The data derive from a study of blood T cell repertoires in COVID-19. Study in general: Acute and convalescent COVID-19 specimens originated in the United States, Italy and Spain. The analysed material was cDNA or gDNA that came from T cells, B-cell-depleted T cells, or PBMCs.

In the study's own analysis: Reference gene primer amplification gave estimated nucleated cell counts. Libraries were prepared by immunoSEQ multiplex PCR; TCRdb keeps only in-frame clonotypes and omits some of them. That table gives V, J and clone size, and the DNA gave D and trimming. In the table there are 200,000 or so clones, 88% of which are singletons. V trimming: 4 bases; J trimming: 0 bases; junction bases outside the gene matches: 18. CDR1 LGHDT and CDR2 YNNKEL come from the germline V gene (reference sequence). The CDR3 length is 21 residues. The clonotype was recovered from a man in his 70s with acute or convalescent COVID-19. The sample consisted of peripheral blood. This chain joins TRBV3-1 (or the pseudogene TRBV3-2) and TRBJ1-6, with 7 bases aligning to TRBD1. The CDR3 coding sequence is TGTGCCAGCAGCCTCAGAGGGGGGAAACAGGGGACCCGCTCCTATAATTCACCCCTCCACTTT. Translated: CASSLRGGKQGTRSYNSPLHF.